Listed here are 30 T cell receptor beta chains from one sample, sequenced in a study of identical twins. TCRdb re-analysed the 5' RACE reads in MiXCR, keeping a single row per CDR3 protein. The data show some 260,000 distinct CDR3 sequences, around an eighth seen once. Source material: memory (CD45RO+) T cells sorted from blood. All receptors derive from a woman under 30 in good health.

This clonotype was recorded at least ten times. This rearrangement joins TRBV7-9 to TRBJ1-2, with D possibly TRBD1 on 5 matching bases. The CDR3 extends over 14 amino acids. Trimming shortened V by 3 bases and J by 0 bases, and 8 bases separated the two germline ends. The germline V gene encodes CDR1 SEHNR and CDR2 FQNEAQ (reference sequence). CDR3 sequence: CASSLTAANYGYTF. The CDR3, as DNA: TGTGCCAGCAGCTTGACAGCAGCTAACTATGGCTACACCTTC.

The J gene is TRBJ1-2, the V gene TRBV7-2, with TRBD1 matching 8 bases. CDR1 is SGHTA, CDR2 FQGNSA, per germline. The CDR3 contains 14 residues. V was pared by 5 bases and J by 8 bases, with 10 bases of the junction left unmatched. The CDR3 region has the DNA TGTGCCAGCAGCGCCCGACAGGGGACCCTCGGCTACACCTTC. It encodes CASSARQGTLGYTF.

Comments on this clonotype: The conserved closing phenylalanine or tryptophan is absent in this CDR3, likely reflecting a read error. The chain couples TRBV3-1 to TRBJ2-1; unclear D gene. This CDR3 contains 16 residues. V lost 0 bases, J lost 4 bases, and 13 bases lay in between. Looked up from germline, CDR1 is LGHDT and CDR2 is YNNKEL (reference sequence). Here the CDR3 reads CASSQDLTSEYNEQFL. For the CDR3, the DNA is TGTGCCAGCAGCCAAGATTTGACTTCCGAATACAATGAGCAGTTCTTA.

This clonotype has ten or more counts. The chain uses TRBV5-1 and TRBJ1-4; the D gene is possibly TRBD1 (5 bases). Germline CDR1 is SGHRS and CDR2 is YFSETQ. The CDR3 sequence is 13 residues long. The ends were cut back, 7 bases at V and 6 bases at J, with 13 bases in the middle. The CDR3 sequence is CASAQPGDEKLFF. The CDR3 region has the DNA TGCGCCAGCGCGCAGCCGGGGGATGAAAAACTGTTTTTT. The variable domain in full, completed from reference TRBV5-1 and TRBJ1-4, reads KAGVTQTPRYLIKTRGQQVTLSCSPISGHRSVSWYQQTPGQGLQFLFEYFSETQRNKGNFPGRFSGRQFSNSRSEMNVSTLELGDSALYLCASAQPGDEKLFFGSGTQLSVL.

The rearrangement links TRBV20-1 to TRBJ1-2; D uncertain. Per germline, CDR1 DFQATT and CDR2 SNEGSKA (reference sequence). The V gene lost 1 base and the J gene lost 0 bases, with 15 bases spanning the gap. The CDR3 contains 16 residues. CDR3 loop: CSARVFGPQANYGYTF. CDR3 sequence (DNA): TGCAGTGCTAGAGTATTTGGCCCTCAAGCTAACTATGGCTACACCTTC.

This clonotype was picked up a small number of times. The rearrangement links TRBV10-3 to TRBJ2-5; 7 nucleotides align to TRBD2. Unmatched junction bases numbered 11, after V lost 7 bases and J lost 9 bases. Germline loops: CDR1 ENHRY, CDR2 SYGVKD. The CDR3 spans 13 residues. In nucleotides, the CDR3 is TGTGCCATCACGGACCGAGACCGGGGGGCCCAGTACTTC. It codes for CAITDRDRGAQYF.

V is TRBV7-9 and J is TRBJ2-1; the match to TRBD2 covers 7 bases. Losses at the gene ends were 5 bases for V and 0 bases for J; bases not matched to a gene: 7. From germline, CDR1 is SEHNR and CDR2 FQNEAQ (reference sequence). The CDR3 sequence is 16 residues long. The CDR3 region has the DNA TGTGCCAGCAGCCCCTGGGGGGGGGGCTCCTACAATGAGCAGTTCTTC. It codes for CASSPWGGGSYNEQFF.

The rearrangement links TRBV3-1 to TRBJ2-1; 9 positions match TRBD2. The CDR3 spans 18 residues. The germline CDR1 and CDR2 sequences are LGHDT and YNNKEL (reference sequence). The trim removed 1 base at V and 9 bases at J, leaving 16 bases unmatched. CDR3: CASSQGGLVPGLAGEQFF. The CDR3 nucleotides read TGTGCCAGCAGCCAAGGGGGTCTTGTCCCGGGACTAGCCGGTGAGCAGTTCTTC.

The rearrangement links TRBV11-3 to TRBJ1-2; possibly TRBD1 for D (6 bases). CDR1 and CDR2 from the germline V gene are SGHNT and YENEEA. Between the trimmed V and J ends, which lost 5 bases and 3 bases, there was a span of 16 bases. The CDR3 runs to 15 residues. The DNA for the CDR3 is TGTGCCAGCAGCCCCCAAGGGGGTATGGACTATGGCTACACCTTC. Its protein is CASSPQGGMDYGYTF. The entire variable domain, with the rest obtained from reference TRBV11-3 and TRBJ1-2, is as follows: EAGVVQSPRYKIIEKKQPVAFWCNPISGHNTLYWYLQNLGQGPELLIRYENEEAVDDSQLPKDRFSAERLKGVDSTLKIQPAELGDSAVYLCASSPQGGMDYGYTFGSGTRLTVV.

This sequence joins TRBV20-1 and TRBJ2-3; D not resolved. Germline V CDR1 and CDR2: DFQATT, SNEGSKA (reference sequence). There are 11 residues in the CDR3. V shed 2 bases and J shed 6 bases, with 6 bases lying between them. The DNA of the CDR3 is TGCAGTGCTAGAAAAGGGGATACGCAGTATTTT. Residues: CSARKGDTQYF.

This clonotype occurred many times. This chain connects TRBV3-1 to TRBJ2-3; no firm D call. With 0 bases removed from V and 2 bases from J, the gap between germline ends came to 9 bases. The CDR3 runs to 15 residues. Germline V gives CDR1 LGHDT, CDR2 YNNKEL (reference sequence). The CDR3 nucleotides read TGTGCCAGCAGCCAAGAGACGGCCCTCACAGATACGCAGTATTTT. Translation gives CASSQETALTDTQYF.

The table lists this clonotype with a few counts. The V and J genes are TRBV7-2 and TRBJ2-3; no reliable D call. This CDR3 contains 14 residues. Germline-derived CDR1 and CDR2 are SGHTA and FQGNSA. Deletions cut 1 base from V and 3 bases from J, with 8 bases between. The CDR3 spells CASSLVGPTDTQYF. The CDR3 coding sequence is TGTGCCAGCAGCTTAGTAGGGCCTACAGATACGCAGTATTTT.

V and J are TRBV7-2 and TRBJ2-2; tentatively, D is TRBD2 (6 bases). Trimming cost V 3 bases and J 5 bases, with 19 bases left between them. CDR1 and CDR2 from the germline V gene are SGHTA and FQGNSA. CDR3 size: 17 residues. The chain's CDR3 is CASSFLLGRDHTGELFF. CDR3 DNA sequence: TGTGCCAGCAGCTTTCTTCTCGGGCGGGATCATACCGGGGAGCTGTTTTTT.

This clonotype was picked up many times. The chain has TRBV3-1 and TRBJ2-5; D gene ambiguous. Per germline, CDR1 LGHDT and CDR2 YNNKEL (reference sequence). CDR3 length: 16 residues. V was trimmed by 3 bases and J by 7 bases, leaving 21 bases between them. CDR3 sequence reads: CASSHPSDWLTRTQYF. The CDR3 nucleotides read TGTGCCAGCAGCCACCCAAGCGACTGGTTGACCAGGACCCAGTACTTC.

This chain connects TRBV6-5 to TRBJ1-1, with TRBD1 matching over 7 bases. The CDR3 extends over 14 amino acids. CDR1 is MNHEY, CDR2 SVGAGI, per germline. J lost 6 bases, V lost 0 bases, and 4 bases had no gene match. CDR3 loop: CASSYSRDRAEAFF. CDR3 DNA: TGTGCCAGCAGTTACTCGAGAGACAGGGCTGAAGCTTTCTTT.

The chain couples TRBV28 to TRBJ2-7, with D tentatively TRBD1 (5 bases). This CDR3 is built from 14 residues. Trimming stripped 5 bases from V and 2 bases from J, with 13 bases between. Germline V gene data show CDR1 as MDHEN and CDR2 as SYDVKM. CDR3 in DNA: TGTGCCAGCAGTGGGGCAGCGTTCACCTACGAGCAGTACTTC. It encodes CASSGAAFTYEQYF.

This rearrangement joins TRBV5-1 to TRBJ2-1; 8 bases map to TRBD1. CDR1 is SGHRS, CDR2 YFSETQ, per germline. V shed 0 bases and J 6 bases; nucleotides not matched to a gene: 5. CDR3 size: 15 residues. The CDR3 loop reads CASSLGWTGTNEQFF. As DNA, the CDR3 is TGCGCCAGCAGCTTGGGGTGGACAGGGACCAATGAGCAGTTCTTC. Full variable domain (outside the CDR3, taken from reference TRBV5-1 and TRBJ2-1): KAGVTQTPRYLIKTRGQQVTLSCSPISGHRSVSWYQQTPGQGLQFLFEYFSETQRNKGNFPGRFSGRQFSNSRSEMNVSTLELGDSALYLCASSLGWTGTNEQFFGPGTRLTVL.

The chain is built from TRBV20-1 and TRBJ1-1, with a tentative D call TRBD1 (5 bases). The germline gives CDR1 DFQATT, CDR2 SNEGSKA (reference sequence). The CDR3 covers 13 residues. Trimming shortened V by 6 bases and J by 3 bases, and 14 bases separated the two germline ends. The CDR3 nucleotides are TGCAGTGCCAGGACGCGGGGGGACACTGAAGCTTTCTTT. The encoded protein is CSARTRGDTEAFF.

This clonotype has at least ten counts. The V gene is TRBV12-3 or TRBV12-4, the J gene TRBJ1-5; 7 bases fit TRBD1. The V gene end was trimmed by 5 bases and the J gene end by 7 bases; junction bases not matched to a gene: 2. The CDR3 totals 12 residues. This CDR3 reads CASSDRDQPQHF. CDR3 bases: TGTGCCAGCAGTGACAGGGACCAGCCCCAGCATTTT.

J is TRBJ2-1 and V is TRBV7-3; 13 nucleotides align to TRBD2. The length of the CDR3 is 15 residues. V lost 3 bases to trimming and J lost 6 bases; unmatched junction nucleotides: 2. CDR1 SGHTA and CDR2 FQGTGA come from the germline V gene. CDR3 in amino acids: CASSFTSGGANEQFF. The CDR3 coding sequence is TGTGCCAGCAGCTTCACTAGCGGGGGGGCCAATGAGCAGTTCTTC.

The chain combines TRBV4-3 with TRBJ2-2; tentatively, D is TRBD1 (6 bases). V was trimmed by 2 bases and J by 6 bases, leaving 10 bases between them. Per germline, CDR1 LGHNA and CDR2 YSLEER. The CDR3 spans 14 residues. In DNA, the CDR3 is TGCGCCAGCAGCCAATTGGGACACGCCGGGGAGCTGTTTTTT. Translated: CASSQLGHAGELFF.

The chain couples TRBV7-2 to TRBJ2-1; tentatively, D is TRBD2 (6 bases). Germline CDR1 and CDR2: SGHTA and FQGNSA. The CDR3 runs 13 residues. Between the trimmed V and J ends, which lost 5 bases and 4 bases, there was a span of 9 bases. The CDR3 nucleotides are TGTGCCAGCAGCCCGACTAGGTACAATGAGCAGTTCTTC. Encoded protein: CASSPTRYNEQFF.

This sequence joins TRBV5-5 and TRBJ2-5; D call uncertain. Trimming took off 4 bases at V and 4 bases at J, with 8 bases between the two ends. This CDR3 has 12 residues. Germline CDR1 SGHKS, CDR2 YYEKEE (reference sequence). The CDR3 bases are TGTGCCAGCAGCGCCCCCGTAGAGACCCAGTACTTC. This codes for CASSAPVETQYF. The full variable domain, in which reference TRBV5-5 and TRBJ2-5 provide the parts outside the CDR3, is DAGVTQSPTHLIKTRGQQVTLRCSPISGHKSVSWYQQVLGQGPQFIFQYYEKEERGRGNFPDRFSARQFPNYSSELNVNALLLGDSALYLCASSAPVETQYFGPGTRLLVL.

The rearrangement links TRBV30 to TRBJ1-6; D might be TRBD1 (5 bases). The germline CDR1 and CDR2 sequences are GTSNPN and SVGIG (reference sequence). V was clipped by 2 bases and J by 9 bases, with 8 bases between them. The CDR3 contains 12 residues. The CDR3: CAWSLGVSPLHF. The CDR3 bases are TGTGCCTGGAGTTTGGGGGTTTCACCCCTCCACTTT. Combining the CDR3 with reference TRBV30 and TRBJ1-6 gives the whole variable domain SQTIHQWPATLVQPVGSPLSLECTVEGTSNPNLYWYRQAAGRGLQLLFYSVGIGQISSEVPQNLSASRPQDRQFILSSKKLLLSDSGFYLCAWSLGVSPLHFGNGTRLTVT.

This chain uses TRBV20-1 with TRBJ2-7, with 8 nucleotides matching TRBD1. J gave up 2 bases and V 5 bases, and 5 bases lay outside the gene matches. Germline CDR1 reads DFQATT; CDR2 reads SNEGSKA (reference sequence). The CDR3 extends over 13 amino acids. CDR3 nucleotides: TGCAGTGCTTGGACAGGGATGACCTACGAGCAGTACTTC. Translating gives CSAWTGMTYEQYF.

V and J are TRBV28 and TRBJ2-5, with TRBD2 matching 8 bases. The CDR3 is made up of 15 amino acids. CDR1 is MDHEN, CDR2 SYDVKM, per germline. Unmatched junction bases numbered 11, after V lost 6 bases and J lost 5 bases. CDR3 nucleotide sequence: TGTGCCAGCAGCTCGGGGGGGGCGCATTTGGAGACCCAGTACTTC. This gives the protein CASSSGGAHLETQYF.

This clonotype was picked up a small number of times. The chain carries TRBV20-1 and TRBJ2-2; 9 bases fit TRBD2. Trimming cost V 1 base and J 0 bases; bases outside gene matches: 6. There are 17 residues in the CDR3. CDR1 and CDR2 from the germline V gene are DFQATT and SNEGSKA (reference sequence). In DNA, the CDR3 is TGCAGTGCTAGAGCGTTAGCGGGAGTTGCGAACACCGGGGAGCTGTTTTTT. Protein product: CSARALAGVANTGELFF.

V usage is TRBV24-1 and J usage is TRBJ2-4; the D gene could be TRBD1 or TRBD2 (7 bases each). Germline-derived CDR1 and CDR2 are KGHDR and SFDVKD. The CDR3 length is 17 residues. The germline V and J ends were trimmed by 2 bases and 8 bases, with 21 bases remaining between them. DNA of the CDR3: TGTGCCACCAGTGATTCTCGCAGGGGGGGGCGCGGTGACATTCAGTACTTC. This sequence encodes CATSDSRRGGRGDIQYF.

This clonotype was seen a handful of times. The V and J genes are TRBV7-2 and TRBJ2-1, with 7 nucleotides matching TRBD1. The CDR3 runs to 15 residues. Trimming took 1 base from V and 6 from J; bases not matched to a gene: 6. The germline gives CDR1 SGHTA, CDR2 FQGNSA. The CDR3 bases are TGTGCCAGCAGCTTAGACAGGGGTGTCGGCAATGAGCAGTTCTTC. It specifies CASSLDRGVGNEQFF.

The chain joins TRBV5-1 to TRBJ2-5, with 9 bases matching TRBD1. This CDR3 contains 14 residues. The V and J ends lost 4 bases and 1 base, in that order; junction bases with no gene match: 2. Germline V gives CDR1 SGHRS, CDR2 YFSETQ. This CDR3 is CASSGQGFQETQYF. CDR3 DNA sequence: TGCGCCAGCAGCGGACAGGGGTTCCAAGAGACCCAGTACTTC.